These 20 T cell receptor beta chains were all obtained from the same sample, sequenced in a study of blood T cell repertoires in COVID-19. Some clones are missing from TCRdb's copy, which holds only in-frame ones; the method was immunoSEQ multiplex PCR. The data contain 80,000 or so clones, roughly four fifths of them seen just once; the ten biggest clones take up 9.5% to 15%. The sequenced sample was peripheral blood. These receptors all stem from a man older than 75 with acute or convalescent COVID-19.

The genes are TRBV3-1 (or the pseudogene TRBV3-2) and TRBJ2-1; possibly TRBD1 for D (5 bases). The V gene's germline CDR1 is LGHDT and CDR2 YNNKEL (reference sequence). The CDR3 covers 16 residues. Trimming left V 0 bases short and J 2 bases short, with 11 bases between. Here the CDR3 DNA reads TGTGCCAGCAGCCAAGATTTGCAGGGCCCCTACAATGAGCAGTTCTTC. It specifies CASSQDLQGPYNEQFF.

V usage is TRBV4-1 and J usage is TRBJ2-2; unclear D gene. CDR3 length: 17 amino acids. Trimming shortened V by 2 bases and J by 3 bases, and 16 bases separated the two germline ends. Germline assignment: CDR1 MGHRA and CDR2 YSYEKL. CDR3 sequence reads: CASSQSPGRSDTGELFF. The CDR3 DNA sequence: TGCGCCAGCAGCCAATCACCCGGCAGGTCGGACACCGGGGAGCTGTTTTTT.

This sequence joins TRBV6-5 and TRBJ2-3; TRBD2 aligns across 9 bases. CDR1 and CDR2 from the germline V gene are MNHEY and SVGAGI. The V and J ends lost 6 bases and 3 bases, in that order; junction bases with no gene match: 7. This CDR3 is built from 15 residues. DNA of the CDR3: TGTGCCAGCAGCTCGCCTAGCGGGGTAACAGATACGCAGTATTTT. Translation gives CASSSPSGVTDTQYF.

This chain uses TRBV7-9 with TRBJ1-5; D uncertain. The CDR3 consists of 18 residues. Germline CDR1 reads SEHNR; CDR2 reads FQNEAQ (reference sequence). Trimming left V 1 base short and J 4 bases short, with 20 bases between. CDR3 in amino acids: CASSLGPIAGFGNQPQHF. The CDR3 DNA follows: TGTGCCAGCAGCTTAGGGCCCATCGCGGGGTTTGGAAATCAGCCCCAGCATTTT.

The chain employs TRBV4-1 and TRBJ1-6; weak D call: TRBD1 (5 bases). CDR1 is MGHRA, CDR2 YSYEKL, per germline. This CDR3 is 16 amino acids long. The ends were cut back, 4 bases at V and 11 bases at J, with 21 bases in the middle. Here the CDR3 DNA reads TGCGCCAGCAGCCGAGAGACCCCAGACAGAATCCCACCCCTCCACTTT. This codes for CASSRETPDRIPPLHF.

The chain couples TRBV6-1 to TRBJ2-7, with 8 bases fitting TRBD2. This CDR3 is built from 14 residues. From germline, CDR1 is MNHNS and CDR2 SASEGT. The trim removed 2 bases at V and 2 bases at J, leaving 2 bases unmatched. CDR3 loop: CASSETSGPYEQYF. The CDR3 nucleotides read TGTGCCAGCAGTGAAACTAGCGGACCCTACGAGCAGTACTTC.

This rearrangement joins TRBV9 to TRBJ1-4, with D tentatively TRBD1 (6 bases). The length of the CDR3 is 14 residues. Per germline, CDR1 SGDLS and CDR2 YYNGEE. V lost 3 bases and J 3 bases, leaving 9 bases between the germline ends. The chain's CDR3 is CASSAGTPNEKLFF. The CDR3 DNA reads TGTGCCAGCAGCGCGGGGACACCTAATGAAAAACTGTTTTTT.

CDR3 nucleotide sequence: TGTGCCAGCAGCGTCTCAGGGATTGCGAACACCATATATTTT. Amino acids: CASSVSGIANTIYF. This chain connects TRBV6-5 to TRBJ1-3, with a weak D call TRBD1 (5 bases). Germline V lookup: CDR1 MNHEY, CDR2 SVGAGI. CDR3 size: 14 residues. V dropped 6 bases and J dropped 7 bases, with 16 bases sitting between them.

The chain has TRBV18 and TRBJ2-5, with TRBD1 identical over 7 bases. V dropped 3 bases and J dropped 0; count of bases not matched to a gene: 7. The CDR3 is 16 amino acids. Per germline, CDR1 KGHSH and CDR2 LQKENI. Written as DNA, the CDR3 is TGTGCCAGCTCACCGGGTACAGGGGCAAACCAAGAGACCCAGTACTTC. It codes for CASSPGTGANQETQYF.

The V call is TRBV7-2, the J call TRBJ2-7; D not resolved. CDR3 length: 14 amino acids. Germline CDR1 reads SGHTA; CDR2 reads FQGNSA. Deletions cut 4 bases from V and 3 bases from J, with 13 bases between. In DNA, the CDR3 is TGTGCCAGCAGCTACCGACTCGCCAGCTACGAGCAGTACTTC. Translation: CASSYRLASYEQYF. Combining the CDR3 with reference TRBV7-2 and TRBJ2-7 gives the whole variable domain GAGVSQSPSNKVTEKGKDVELRCDPISGHTALYWYRQSLGQGLEFLIYFQGNSAPDKSGLPSDRFSAERTGGSVSTLTIQRTQQEDSAVYLCASSYRLASYEQYFGPGTRLTVT.

The chain employs TRBV6-2 or TRBV6-3 and TRBJ2-7; TRBD1 matches at 7 bases. The V segment lost 5 bases and the J segment 2 bases; nucleotides outside the gene matches: 15. Germline loops: CDR1 MNHEY, CDR2 SVGEGT. The CDR3 covers 17 residues. As DNA, the CDR3 is TGTGCCAGCAGTCCCACGGGTTGGGGACAGAAAACCTACGAGCAGTACTTC. Its translation is CASSPTGWGQKTYEQYF.

The chain carries TRBV12-3 or TRBV12-4 and TRBJ2-6, with D maybe TRBD1 (6 bases). This CDR3 region has 11 residues. The germline V and J ends were trimmed by 6 bases and 16 bases, with 13 bases remaining between them. CDR3 in amino acids: CASSSRDILTF. The CDR3 DNA reads as TGTGCCAGCAGCAGCCGGGACATACTGACTTTC.

The chain couples TRBV18 to TRBJ1-1, with D unresolved. This CDR3 is built from 15 residues. CDR1 and CDR2 (germline): KGHSH, LQKENI. Trimming took off 6 bases at V and 0 bases at J, with 14 bases between the two ends. The DNA of the CDR3 is TGTGCCAGCTCCCCGACACTTTTGGTGAACACTGAAGCTTTCTTT. This codes for CASSPTLLVNTEAFF.

The rearrangement links TRBV3-1 (or the pseudogene TRBV3-2) to TRBJ2-5; 9 bases align to TRBD2. The CDR3 totals 13 residues. Germline CDR1 and CDR2: LGHDT and YNNKEL (reference sequence). The V segment lost 10 bases and the J segment 5 bases; nucleotides outside the gene matches: 8. CDR3 protein: CATKAGGEETQYF. In DNA form, the CDR3 reads TGTGCCACTAAAGCGGGGGGTGAGGAGACCCAGTACTTC.

This clone has only a few counts. The rearrangement joins TRBV19 to TRBJ1-6; no clear D gene. The V and J ends lost 9 bases and 6 bases respectively, with 15 bases between them. This CDR3 is built from 14 residues. Germline V gene sequence: CDR1 LNHDA, CDR2 SQIVND (reference sequence). CDR3 nucleotides: TGTGCCAGCCAACTTCGGGGTGGTAATTCACCCCTCCACTTT. As protein: CASQLRGGNSPLHF.

The chain links TRBV27 to TRBJ2-3, with D maybe TRBD2 (6 bases). CDR3 length equals 15 residues. Trimming pared 2 bases from V and 2 bases from J, leaving 11 bases between. Per germline, CDR1 MNHEY and CDR2 SMNVEV (reference sequence). CDR3 loop: CASSLLREYTDTQYF. The CDR3, as DNA: TGTGCCAGCAGTTTACTCCGGGAGTACACAGATACGCAGTATTTT.

The V and J genes are TRBV6-5 and TRBJ1-1; maybe TRBD1 (5 bases). Germline V lookup: CDR1 MNHEY, CDR2 SVGAGI. This CDR3 has 14 residues. The germline V and J ends were trimmed by 2 bases and 5 bases, with 12 bases remaining between them. The chain's CDR3 is CASSYGAGGTEAFF. DNA for the CDR3: TGTGCCAGCAGTTACGGGGCTGGCGGAACTGAAGCTTTCTTT.

This clone was seen once. This sequence joins TRBV20-1 and TRBJ2-3, with 7 bases fitting TRBD2. V was clipped by 3 bases and J by 1 base; unmatched bases: 4. The CDR3 spans 14 residues. Germline values: CDR1 DFQATT, CDR2 SNEGSKA (reference sequence). The CDR3 region is CSASPAGGTDTQYF. CDR3 DNA sequence: TGCAGTGCTAGTCCCGCGGGGGGCACAGATACGCAGTATTTT.

The rearrangement uses TRBV2 and TRBJ2-7; tentatively, D is TRBD2 (5 bases). Trimming took 3 bases from V and 1 from J, leaving 13 bases between them. The CDR3 sequence is 15 residues long. CDR1 SNHLY and CDR2 FYNNEI come from the germline V gene. CDR3 in DNA: TGTGCCAGCAGTGAGGCGACTGGCGGGTCCTACGAGCAGTACTTC. As protein: CASSEATGGSYEQYF.

The J gene is TRBJ1-4, the V gene TRBV19, with D tentatively TRBD1 (5 bases). Trimming removed 1 base at V and 7 bases at J, with 7 bases between. CDR1 LNHDA and CDR2 SQIVND come from the germline V gene (reference sequence). This CDR3 region has 13 residues. The CDR3 sequence is CASSIGTTEKLFF. The CDR3 coding sequence is TGTGCCAGTAGTATAGGGACAACTGAAAAACTGTTTTTT. Full variable domain (remainder filled in from reference TRBV19 and TRBJ1-4): DGGITQSPKYLFRKEGQNVTLSCEQNLNHDAMYWYRQDPGQGLRLIYYSQIVNDFQKGDIAEGYSVSREKKESFPLTVTSAQKNPTAFYLCASSIGTTEKLFFGSGTQLSVL.